The T cell receptor beta chain under discussion was sequenced for a study of somatic mutations in cytotoxic T cells in rheumatoid arthritis. The protocol was immunoSEQ multiplex PCR, while the TCRdb copy is restricted to in-frame clones and leaves out a portion. The sample lists more than 15,000 clones; around 79% were seen once. Trimming stripped 5 bases from V and 0 bases from J, with 11 bases between. CDR1 is SGHRS and CDR2 is YFSETQ in the germline V gene. The CDR3 spans 14 residues. This clone was observed a handful of times. The chain couples TRBV5-1 to TRBJ1-1; TRBD1 is a possible D gene (5 bases). The sequenced material came from CD8+ T cells sorted from blood. This sequence originates from a woman aged 60-75 years in good health. For the CDR3, the DNA is TGCGCCAGCAGTGACGGGGGTATGAACACTGAAGCTTTCTTT. It codes for CASSDGGMNTEAFF.